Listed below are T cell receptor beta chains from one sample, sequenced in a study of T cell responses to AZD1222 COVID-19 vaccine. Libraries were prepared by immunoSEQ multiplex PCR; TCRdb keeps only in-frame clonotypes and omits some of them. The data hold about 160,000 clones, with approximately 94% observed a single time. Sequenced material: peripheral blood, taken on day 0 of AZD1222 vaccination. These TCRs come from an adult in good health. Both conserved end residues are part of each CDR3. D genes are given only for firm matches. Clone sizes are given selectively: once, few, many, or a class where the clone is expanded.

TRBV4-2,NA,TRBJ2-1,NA,TGTGCCAGCAGCCAAGGGTCTGGGCTGAAACAGTTCTTC,CASSQGSGLKQFF
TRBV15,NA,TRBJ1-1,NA,TGTGCCACCAGCAGAGATGGGGGGGCATTCGCTTTCTTT,CATSRDGGAFAFF
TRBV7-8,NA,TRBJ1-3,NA,TGTGCCAGCAGCTTGTACCACCCCCTTTCTGGAAACACCATATATTTT,CASSLYHPLSGNTIYF
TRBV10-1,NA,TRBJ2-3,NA,TGCGCCAGCAGTGAGCCTACAGATACGCAGTATTTT,CASSEPTDTQYF
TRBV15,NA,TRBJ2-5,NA,TGTGCCACCAGCAGAGATAGGAGGACCCAAGAGACCCAGTACTTC,CATSRDRRTQETQYF
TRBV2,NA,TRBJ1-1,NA,TGTGCCAGCTCAATTCCCGGGGCCCCGAACACTGAAGCTTTCTTT,CASSIPGAPNTEAFF
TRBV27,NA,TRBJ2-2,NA,TGTGCCAGCAACTCCGGACATTCAGCGAACACCGGGGAGCTGTTTTTT,CASNSGHSANTGELFF
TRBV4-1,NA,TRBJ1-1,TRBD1,TGCGCCAGCAGCCAGGGACAGGGAGCCACTGAAGCTTTCTTT,CASSQGQGATEAFF
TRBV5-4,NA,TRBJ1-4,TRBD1,TGTGCCAGCAGCCACTGGGGACAGGGGAATGAAAAACTGTTTTTT,CASSHWGQGNEKLFF
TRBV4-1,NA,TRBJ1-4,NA,TGCGCCAGCAGCCTCAGACGAGAAAAACTGTTTTTT,CASSLRREKLFF
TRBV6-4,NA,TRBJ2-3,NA,TGTGCCAGCAGCGCCCCGGGTTCAGATACGCAGTATTTT,CASSAPGSDTQYF
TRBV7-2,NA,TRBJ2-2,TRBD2,TGTGCCAGCAGCTTATCCAGCGGGGCGAACACCGGGGAGCTGTTTTTT,CASSLSSGANTGELFF
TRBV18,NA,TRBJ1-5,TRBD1,TGTGCCAGCTCACCGTCCAGGGACAGGGGAGATCAGCCCCAGCATTTT,CASSPSRDRGDQPQHF
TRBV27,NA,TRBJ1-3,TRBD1,TGTGCCAGCAGTTTAACAGGGGTGTCCGACACCATATATTTT,CASSLTGVSDTIYF
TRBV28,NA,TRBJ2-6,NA,TGTGCCAGCACCCCACCCGGGGCCAACGTCCTGACTTTC,CASTPPGANVLTF
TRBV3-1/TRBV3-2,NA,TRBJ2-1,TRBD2,TGTGCCAGCAGCCAAGATCCCCCCACGTTGCTAGCGGGAGTTCCCTACAATGAGCAGTTCTTC,CASSQDPPTLLAGVPYNEQFF
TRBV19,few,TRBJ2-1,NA,TGTGCCAGTAGCTCACACCCCGAGGGACTCTACCACAATGAGCAGTTCTTC,CASSSHPEGLYHNEQFF
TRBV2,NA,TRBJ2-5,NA,TGTGCCAGCAGACCTATGACAACGCAGCAGACCCAGTACTTC,CASRPMTTQQTQYF
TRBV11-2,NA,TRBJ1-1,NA,TGTGCCAGCAGCTTAGGCAGTCGGGGAGGCGACTTCGAAGCTTTCTTT,CASSLGSRGGDFEAFF
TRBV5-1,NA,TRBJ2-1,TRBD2,TGCGCCAGCAGCCGTTCCCGACTAGCGGCGAACTACAATGAGCAGTTCTTC,CASSRSRLAANYNEQFF
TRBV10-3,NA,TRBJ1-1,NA,TGTGCCATCAGTGAGTCTGCCGGGGGAGCTGAAGCTTTCTTT,CAISESAGGAEAFF
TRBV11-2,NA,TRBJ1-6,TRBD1,TGTGCCAGCAGCATCGGACAGGTCTCGAATTCACCCCTCCACTTT,CASSIGQVSNSPLHF
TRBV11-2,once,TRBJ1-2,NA,TGTGCCAGCAGCTTATTCCCGACAGGAGCAAGGGGCTACACCTTC,CASSLFPTGARGYTF
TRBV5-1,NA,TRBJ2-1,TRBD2,TGCGCCAGCAGCCGTCGACTAGCGGGGTTTTCAAGCTCCTACAATGAGCAGTTCTTC,CASSRRLAGFSSSYNEQFF
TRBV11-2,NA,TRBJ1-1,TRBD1,TGTGCCAGCAGCTTAGTGCCAGGGGGCGGCACTGAAGCTTTCTTT,CASSLVPGGGTEAFF
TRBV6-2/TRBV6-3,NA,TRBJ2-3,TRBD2,TGTGCCAGCAGTTACTCGACTAGCCCAAGCACAGATACGCAGTATTTT,CASSYSTSPSTDTQYF
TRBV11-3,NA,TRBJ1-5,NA,TGTGCCAGCAGCCCCCCCGGGACACACCTCATGAGCAATCAGCCCCAGCATTTT,CASSPPGTHLMSNQPQHF
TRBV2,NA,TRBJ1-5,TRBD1,TGTGCCAGCAGTGGCCCAGGGGGCGGTCAGCCCCAGCATTTT,CASSGPGGGQPQHF
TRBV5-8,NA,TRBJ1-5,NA,TGTGCCGGTACAGGGAGTCGTCAGCCCCAGCATTTT,CAGTGSRQPQHF
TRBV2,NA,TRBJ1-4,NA,TGTGCCAGCAGTGATGGCGTACAGGGTGAAAAACTGTTTTTT,CASSDGVQGEKLFF
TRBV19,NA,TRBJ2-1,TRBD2,TGTGCCAGTAAAGCGGGAGGGAGCCATGAGCAGTTCTTC,CASKAGGSHEQFF
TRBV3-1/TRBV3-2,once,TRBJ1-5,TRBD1,TGTGCCAGCAGCCAACCCTCCGACCTAGGGACAGGGATTTTTGCGCCCCAGCATTTT,CASSQPSDLGTGIFAPQHF
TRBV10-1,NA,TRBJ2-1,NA,TGCGCCAGTGAATCAGAGTACAATGAGCAGTTCTTC,CASESEYNEQFF
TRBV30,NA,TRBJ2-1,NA,TGTGCCTGGAGACTCGGGGCTCCCCCGAGGGGGCAGTTCTTC,CAWRLGAPPRGQFF
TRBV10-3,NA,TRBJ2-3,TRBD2,TGTGCCATCAGTGAGTCGCGTCTAGCGGCACGCACAGATACGCAGTATTTT,CAISESRLAARTDTQYF
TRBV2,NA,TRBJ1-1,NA,TGTGCCAGCAGTGCGGTACAGGAAGCTTTCTTT,CASSAVQEAFF
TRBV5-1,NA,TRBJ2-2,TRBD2,TGCGCCAGCAGCTTCACTAGCGGGGCGAACACCGGGGAGCTGTTTTTT,CASSFTSGANTGELFF
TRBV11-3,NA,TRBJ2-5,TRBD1,TGTGCCAGCAGCCCCGGGACAGGGGTGAGAGAGACCCAGTACTTC,CASSPGTGVRETQYF
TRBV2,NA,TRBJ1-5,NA,TGTGCCAGCAAGGTCGGGACGGATAGCAATCAGCCCCAGCATTTT,CASKVGTDSNQPQHF
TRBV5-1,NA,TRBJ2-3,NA,TGCGCCAGCAGGCCGTCGGGGCCAGATACGCAGTATTTT,CASRPSGPDTQYF